Below are 11 T cell receptor beta chains sequenced from a single sample in a study of OX40 agonist ivuxolimab in advanced cancers. Repertoires were generated with immunoSEQ multiplex PCR, while TCRdb's copy carries only in-frame clones and drops some. The sample holds about 30,000 clones, 74% seen once. This specimen consisted of CD4+ or CD8+ T cells sorted from blood, obtained in a trial of the OX40 agonist ivuxolimab. The origin of the receptors is an adult with an advanced solid tumor such as melanoma, head and neck, liver or kidney cancer.

This chain connects TRBV9 to TRBJ1-6; weak D call: TRBD1 (5 bases). The CDR3 totals 12 residues. V was clipped by 9 bases and J by 6 bases, with 10 bases between them. The germline gives CDR1 SGDLS, CDR2 YYNGEE. CDR3 DNA sequence: TGTGCCACAGGGACCATTAATTCACCCCTCCACTTT. It specifies CATGTINSPLHF.

The rearrangement links TRBV29-1 to TRBJ2-7; D perhaps matches TRBD1 (6 bases). Trimming took 5 bases from V and 3 from J, leaving 8 bases between them. This CDR3 spans 11 amino acids. Germline V gives CDR1 SQVTM, CDR2 ANQGSEA. The DNA of the CDR3 is TGCAGCGTTTGGGACAACTACGAGCAGTACTTC. It is translated as CSVWDNYEQYF.

The CDR3 DNA reads TGCAGCGTTACGGCGGGGTCGACTAGCACAGATACGCAGTATTTT. Encoded protein: CSVTAGSTSTDTQYF. The rearrangement uses TRBV29-1 and TRBJ2-3; a weak D match, TRBD2 (6 bases). Trimming pared 5 bases from V and 0 bases from J, leaving 15 bases between. The CDR3 has 15 amino acids. CDR1 and CDR2 from the germline V gene are SQVTM and ANQGSEA.

The chain links TRBV7-8 to TRBJ1-6, with 8 bases identical to TRBD1. CDR1 is SGHVS and CDR2 is FQNEAQ in the germline V gene. The CDR3 is 14 amino acids. After removal of 1 base from V and 8 bases from J, the junction contained 1 base not matched to a gene. The CDR3 loop is CASSLDRGDSPLHF. DNA for the CDR3: TGTGCCAGCAGCTTAGACAGGGGGGATTCACCCCTCCACTTT.

J is TRBJ1-1 and V is TRBV27, with D perhaps TRBD1 (5 bases). V was cut by 6 bases and J by 4 bases, with 12 bases left in between. Germline V gene lookup returns CDR1 MNHEY and CDR2 SMNVEV (reference sequence). The CDR3 has 13 residues. In nucleotides, the CDR3 is TGTGCCAGCAGGGGGCGAGCGAGCACTGAAGCTTTCTTT. Translation: CASRGRASTEAFF.

The J gene is TRBJ1-1, the V gene TRBV5-6; D remains unclear. CDR1 and CDR2 from the germline V gene are SGHDT and YYEEEE. Between the trimmed V and J ends, which lost 1 base and 2 bases, there was a span of 0 bases. The CDR3 is 11 residues long. This chain's CDR3 is CASSLNTEAFF. CDR3 DNA: TGTGCCAGCAGCTTGAACACTGAAGCTTTCTTT.

The chain joins TRBV6-5 to TRBJ2-2; TRBD1 matches 7 bases. V was pared by 1 base and J by 2 bases, with 4 bases of the junction left unmatched. The germline V gene encodes CDR1 MNHEY and CDR2 SVGAGI. There are 16 residues in the CDR3. Written as DNA, the CDR3 is TGTGCCAGCAGTTACTTAGGACAGGTTAACACCGGGGAGCTGTTTTTT. This gives the protein CASSYLGQVNTGELFF.

The chain employs TRBV9 and TRBJ2-1; maybe TRBD2 (6 bases). Germline-derived CDR1 and CDR2 are SGDLS and YYNGEE. This CDR3 spans 13 amino acids. The V and J ends lost 0 bases and 8 bases respectively, with 9 bases between them. CDR3 amino acids: CASSVGTSYEQFF. The CDR3 DNA reads as TGTGCCAGCAGCGTAGGCACTAGCTATGAGCAGTTCTTC.

The chain couples TRBV7-8 to TRBJ2-1; TRBD1 matches 7 bases. The CDR3 contains 12 residues. Trimming took 5 bases from V and 9 from J; bases not matched to a gene: 4. The V gene's germline CDR1 is SGHVS and CDR2 FQNEAQ. CDR3 nucleotides: TGTGCCAGCAGCGCCGCAGGGGGTGAGCAGTTCTTC. It translates to CASSAAGGEQFF.

The chain has TRBV11-2 and TRBJ1-2, with 7 nucleotides matching TRBD1. The CDR3 spans 14 residues. From germline, CDR1 is SGHAT and CDR2 FQNNGV. With V trimmed by 2 bases and J by 6 bases, 6 bases remained unmatched. Here the CDR3 DNA reads TGTGCCAGCAGCTTATCGGTAGGGGGCAATGGCTACACCTTC. It encodes CASSLSVGGNGYTF.

The chain uses TRBV5-1 and TRBJ2-4; TRBD2 matches 11 bases. CDR1 SGHRS and CDR2 YFSETQ come from the germline V gene. The junction had 12 bases not matched to a gene; V was cut back by 4 bases and J by 0 bases. This CDR3 contains 19 residues. CDR3 nucleotides: TGCGCCAGCAGCGCTGGCGCTAGCGGGGGGTCCATAGCCAAAAACATTCAGTACTTC. Translating gives CASSAGASGGSIAKNIQYF.